The rows below give T cell receptor beta chains drawn from one sample of a study of technical replicates of blood from several donors. TCRdb keeps only in-frame clones here, not all; method: immunoSEQ multiplex PCR. The profile shows 55,000 to 75,000 clones, around 95% of them singletons. Sequencing input: T cells isolated from PBMCs. These receptors were collected from a human donor in good health. CDR3s include the opening cysteine and the closing phenylalanine or tryptophan. Each record gives: CDR3 protein, CDR3 DNA, V gene, J gene, clone size, D gene. The D gene is left open where the match is weak. Expanded clones are given a class, and other clones once, few, many or no size at all.

CASSSGTGQPQHF	TGTGCCAGCTCATCCGGGACAGGCCAGCCCCAGCATTTT	TRBV18	TRBJ1-5	-	TRBD1
CASRQGSSYEQYF	TGTGCCAGCAGGCAGGGAAGCTCCTACGAGCAGTACTTC	TRBV2	TRBJ2-7	-	-
CASSLAATGVEQYF	TGTGCCAGCAGCTTAGCCGCCACAGGGGTCGAGCAGTACTTC	TRBV7-8	TRBJ2-7	-	TRBD1
CASSLPGTGNTEAFF	TGCGCCAGCAGCTTGCCGGGGACAGGGAACACTGAAGCTTTCTTT	TRBV5-1	TRBJ1-1	-	TRBD1
CASSLRDRKYRNEQFF	TGTGCCAGCAGTCTCCGGGACAGAAAGTACCGCAATGAGCAGTTCTTC	TRBV27	TRBJ2-1	-	TRBD1
CASSLEASGSPYNEQFF	TGTGCCAGCAGCTTAGAGGCTAGCGGGAGCCCCTACAATGAGCAGTTCTTC	TRBV7-8	TRBJ2-1	-	TRBD2
CASSLVGGNYNEQFF	TGCGCCAGCAGCTTGGTAGGGGGAAACTACAATGAGCAGTTCTTC	TRBV5-1	TRBJ2-1	-	-
CASSSDRDRGVYDQYF	TGTGCCAGCAGTAGTGACCGGGACAGGGGAGTTTATGACCAGTACTTC	TRBV27	TRBJ2-5	-	TRBD1
CAVSDIGAETQYF	TGTGCCGTTTCAGACATCGGTGCGGAGACCCAGTACTTC	TRBV6-5	TRBJ2-5	-	-
CASSLESGSRLDTQYF	TGTGCCAGCAGCTTAGAATCCGGGTCTAGGTTAGATACGCAGTATTTT	TRBV11-3	TRBJ2-3	-	-
CASRVGGQGIHF	TGTGCCAGCAGGGTGGGGGGACAGGGTATACATTTT	TRBV27	TRBJ2-3	-	TRBD1
CASSRGQDTDTQYF	TGTGCCAGCTCACGGGGACAGGACACAGATACGCAGTATTTT	TRBV18	TRBJ2-3	-	TRBD1
CASSMGQGNTEAFF	TGTGCCAGTAGCATGGGACAGGGCAACACTGAAGCTTTCTTT	TRBV19	TRBJ1-1	-	TRBD1
CAWAQGLWTEAFF	TGTGCCTGGGCTCAGGGTTTGTGGACTGAAGCTTTCTTT	TRBV30	TRBJ1-1	few	-
CASSLEDSRRTEAFF	TGCGCCAGCAGCTTGGAAGACAGTAGAAGAACTGAAGCTTTCTTT	TRBV5-1	TRBJ1-1	once	-
CASRPGQGHQPQHF	TGTGCCAGCAGACCGGGACAGGGACATCAGCCCCAGCATTTT	TRBV6-5	TRBJ1-5	-	TRBD1
CASRTGVFGELFF	TGTGCCAGCAGGACAGGGGTATTCGGGGAGCTGTTTTTT	TRBV6-5	TRBJ2-2	-	TRBD1
CASSATERETQYF	TGTGCCAGCAGCGCCACTGAGAGGGAGACCCAGTACTTC	TRBV9	TRBJ2-5	-	-
CASTGLAGGKYYEQYF	TGTGCCAGCACGGGACTAGCGGGAGGGAAATACTACGAGCAGTACTTC	TRBV27	TRBJ2-7	-	TRBD2
CASRSGQIHYEQYF	TGTGCCAGCAGGTCGGGACAGATACACTACGAGCAGTACTTC	TRBV6-6	TRBJ2-7	-	TRBD1
CASSDLTSGRGGYEQYF	TGTGCCAGCAGTGACCTTACTAGCGGGAGGGGAGGATACGAGCAGTACTTC	TRBV6-1	TRBJ2-7	-	TRBD2
CSVATGTSGLRGSYNEQFF	TGCAGCGTCGCTACCGGGACTAGCGGCCTCAGGGGCTCCTACAATGAGCAGTTCTTC	TRBV29-1	TRBJ2-1	-	TRBD2
CASSVAIARYNEQFF	TGTGCCAGCAGCGTAGCGATAGCGCGATACAATGAGCAGTTCTTC	TRBV9	TRBJ2-1	-	-
CASSPSIGRGMGNTEAFF	TGTGCCAGCTCACCATCCATAGGCAGGGGAATGGGGAACACTGAAGCTTTCTTT	TRBV18	TRBJ1-1	-	-
CASSLVQGDQPQHF	TGCGCCAGCAGCTTGGTACAGGGGGATCAGCCCCAGCATTTT	TRBV5-1	TRBJ1-5	-	TRBD1
CASSLGDRVTYEQYF	TGTGCCAGCAGCTTGGGGGACAGGGTAACCTACGAGCAGTACTTC	TRBV7-2	TRBJ2-7	-	TRBD1
CASSFGTSGSRHEQYF	TGTGCCAGCAGTTTTGGGACTAGCGGCTCTAGGCACGAGCAGTACTTC	TRBV6-5	TRBJ2-7	-	TRBD2
CASSLYSGEQFF	TGTGCCAGCAGCCTCTATAGCGGGGAGCAGTTCTTC	TRBV7-3	TRBJ2-1	-	TRBD2
CASSSSPTLAGLSYNEQFF	TGTGCCAGCAGCTCCTCCCCGACCTTGGCGGGTCTCTCCTACAATGAGCAGTTCTTC	TRBV7-8	TRBJ2-1	-	-
CASSIGEYEQYF	TGTGCCAGTAGTATAGGAGAATACGAGCAGTACTTC	TRBV19	TRBJ2-7	-	-
CAWSKSVNEKLFF	TGTGCCTGGAGCAAGTCAGTTAATGAAAAACTGTTTTTT	TRBV30	TRBJ1-4	-	-
CASSLAGYTEAFF	TGCGCCAGCAGCTTGGCCGGTTACACTGAAGCTTTCTTT	TRBV5-1	TRBJ1-1	-	-
CASSSLGGAMDEQYF	TGTGCCAGTAGTTCACTAGGGGGCGCCATGGACGAGCAGTACTTC	TRBV19	TRBJ2-7	-	TRBD1
CASSFGGGGYGYTF	TGTGCCAGCAGTTTTGGGGGAGGGGGCTATGGCTACACCTTC	TRBV27	TRBJ1-2	-	-
CASSQGLLTDRSYEQYF	TGCGCCAGCAGCCAAGGGTTATTAACAGACCGATCCTACGAGCAGTACTTC	TRBV4-1	TRBJ2-7	once	-